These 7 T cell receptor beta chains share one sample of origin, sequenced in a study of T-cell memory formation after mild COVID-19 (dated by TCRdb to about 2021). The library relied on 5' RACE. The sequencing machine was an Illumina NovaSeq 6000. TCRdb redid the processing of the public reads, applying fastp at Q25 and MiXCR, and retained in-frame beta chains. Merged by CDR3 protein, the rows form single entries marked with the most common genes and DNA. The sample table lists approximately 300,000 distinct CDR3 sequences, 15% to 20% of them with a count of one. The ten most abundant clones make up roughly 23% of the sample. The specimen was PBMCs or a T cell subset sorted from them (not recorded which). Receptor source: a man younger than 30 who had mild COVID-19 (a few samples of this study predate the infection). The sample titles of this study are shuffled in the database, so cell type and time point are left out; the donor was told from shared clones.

CDR3 DNA sequence: TGTGCCAGCAGCTTGGAGAGGTACGACACAGATACGCAGTATTTT. Amino acids: CASSLERYDTDTQYF. The chain joins TRBV5-5 to TRBJ2-3; D ambiguous. Germline loops: CDR1 SGHKS, CDR2 YYEKEE (reference sequence). CDR3 length: 15 residues. V was pared by 0 bases and J by 2 bases, with 10 bases between.

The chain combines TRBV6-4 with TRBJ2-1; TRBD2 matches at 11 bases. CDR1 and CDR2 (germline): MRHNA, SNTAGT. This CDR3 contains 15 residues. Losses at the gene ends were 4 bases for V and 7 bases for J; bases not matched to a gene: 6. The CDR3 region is CASSAQLAGVNEQFF. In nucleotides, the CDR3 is TGTGCCAGCAGTGCCCAACTAGCGGGGGTAAATGAGCAGTTCTTC.

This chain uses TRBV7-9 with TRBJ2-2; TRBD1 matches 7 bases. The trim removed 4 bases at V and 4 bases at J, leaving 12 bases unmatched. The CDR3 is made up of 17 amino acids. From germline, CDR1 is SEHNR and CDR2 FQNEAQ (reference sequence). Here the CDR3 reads CASSSIPTGVSTGELFF. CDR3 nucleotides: TGTGCCAGCAGCTCCATACCCACAGGGGTCAGCACCGGGGAGCTGTTTTTT.

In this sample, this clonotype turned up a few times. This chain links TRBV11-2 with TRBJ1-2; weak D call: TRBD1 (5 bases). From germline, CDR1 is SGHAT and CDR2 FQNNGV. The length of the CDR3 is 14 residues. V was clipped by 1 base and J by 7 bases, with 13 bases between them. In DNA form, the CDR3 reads TGTGCCAGCAGCTTAGTTACAGGACTACTTGGCTACACCTTC. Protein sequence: CASSLVTGLLGYTF.

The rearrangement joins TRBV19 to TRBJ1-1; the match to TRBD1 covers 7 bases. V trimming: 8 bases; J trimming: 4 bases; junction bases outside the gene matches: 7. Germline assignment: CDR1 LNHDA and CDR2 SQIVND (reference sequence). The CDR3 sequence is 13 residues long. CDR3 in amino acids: CASQSGTVTEAFF. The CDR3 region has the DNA TGTGCCAGTCAGTCCGGGACAGTCACTGAAGCTTTCTTT.

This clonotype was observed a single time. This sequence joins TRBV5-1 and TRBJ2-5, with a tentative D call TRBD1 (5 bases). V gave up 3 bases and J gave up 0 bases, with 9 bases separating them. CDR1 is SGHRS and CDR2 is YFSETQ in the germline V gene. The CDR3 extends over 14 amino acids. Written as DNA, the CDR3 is TGCGCCAGCAGCTCAGGGCATGACCAAGAGACCCAGTACTTC. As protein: CASSSGHDQETQYF.

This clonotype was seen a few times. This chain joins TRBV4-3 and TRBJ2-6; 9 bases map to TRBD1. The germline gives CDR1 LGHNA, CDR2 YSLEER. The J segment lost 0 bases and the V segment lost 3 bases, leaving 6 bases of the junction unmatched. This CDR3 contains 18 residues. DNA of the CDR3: TGCGCCAGCAGCCAGGGGACAGGGCCACTCTCTGGGGCCAACGTCCTGACTTTC. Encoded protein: CASSQGTGPLSGANVLTF.